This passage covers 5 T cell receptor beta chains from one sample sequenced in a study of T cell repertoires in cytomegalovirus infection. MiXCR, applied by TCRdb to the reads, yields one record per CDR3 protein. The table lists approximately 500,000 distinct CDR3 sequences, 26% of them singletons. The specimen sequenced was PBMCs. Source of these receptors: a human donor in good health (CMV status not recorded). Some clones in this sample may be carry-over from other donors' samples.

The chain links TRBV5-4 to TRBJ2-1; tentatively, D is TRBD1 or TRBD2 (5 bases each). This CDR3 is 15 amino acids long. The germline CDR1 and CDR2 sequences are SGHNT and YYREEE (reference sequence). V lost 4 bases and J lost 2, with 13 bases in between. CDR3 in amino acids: CASSPGTATYNEQFF. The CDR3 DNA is TGTGCCAGCAGCCCAGGGACCGCTACCTACAATGAGCAGTTCTTC. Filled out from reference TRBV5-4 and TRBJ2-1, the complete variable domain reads ETGVTQSPTHLIKTRGQQVTLRCSSQSGHNTVSWYQQALGQGPQFIFQYYREEENGRGNFPPRFSGLQFPNYSSELNVNALELDDSALYLCASSPGTATYNEQFFGPGTRLTVL.

CDR3 in amino acids: CASSQGQGAGEQYF. CDR3 in DNA: TGTGCCAGCAGCCAGGGACAGGGAGCTGGCGAGCAGTACTTC. The V gene is TRBV11-2, the J gene TRBJ2-7, with TRBD1 matching over 9 bases. The CDR3 totals 14 residues. Germline-derived CDR1 and CDR2 are SGHAT and FQNNGV. The ends lost 5 bases at V and 6 bases at J; junction bases unmatched: 8.

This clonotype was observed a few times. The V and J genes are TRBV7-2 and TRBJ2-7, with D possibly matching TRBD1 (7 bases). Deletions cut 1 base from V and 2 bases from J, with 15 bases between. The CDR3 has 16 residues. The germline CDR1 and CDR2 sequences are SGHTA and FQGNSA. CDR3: CASSLGTRGAPYEQYF. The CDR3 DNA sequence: TGTGCCAGCAGCTTAGGGACCAGGGGGGCCCCCTACGAGCAGTACTTC. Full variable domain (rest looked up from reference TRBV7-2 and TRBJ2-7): GAGVSQSPSNKVTEKGKDVELRCDPISGHTALYWYRQSLGQGLEFLIYFQGNSAPDKSGLPSDRFSAERTGGSVSTLTIQRTQQEDSAVYLCASSLGTRGAPYEQYFGPGTRLTVT.

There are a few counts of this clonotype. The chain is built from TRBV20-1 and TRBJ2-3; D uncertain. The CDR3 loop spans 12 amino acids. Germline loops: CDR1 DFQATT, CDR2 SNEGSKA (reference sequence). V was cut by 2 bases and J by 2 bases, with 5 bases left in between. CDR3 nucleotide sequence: TGCAGTGCTAGACCTGACACAGATACGCAGTATTTT. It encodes CSARPDTDTQYF.

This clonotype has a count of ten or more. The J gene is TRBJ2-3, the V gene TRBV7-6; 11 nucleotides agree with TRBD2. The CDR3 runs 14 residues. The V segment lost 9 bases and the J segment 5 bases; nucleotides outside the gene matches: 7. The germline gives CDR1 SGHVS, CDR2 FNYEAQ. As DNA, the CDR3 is TGTGCCAGGTATAGCGGGAGGGAGAGAGATACGCAGTATTTT. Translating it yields CARYSGRERDTQYF.